These 15 T cell receptor beta chains originate from one sample sequenced in a study of T cell repertoires in cytomegalovirus infection. TCRdb used MiXCR to reprocess the reads, holding one entry per CDR3 protein. The sample holds around 550,000 distinct CDR3 sequences; more than 25% are singletons and the top ten take around 13%. The sample consisted of PBMCs. These receptors originate from a human donor in good health (CMV status not recorded). Some clones in this sample may be carry-over from other donors' samples.

This clonotype was picked up a small number of times. In DNA form, the CDR3 reads TGTGCCAGCAGCCAAGAGGACTACCGAGTCTCCTACAATGAGCAGTTCTTC. Encoded protein: CASSQEDYRVSYNEQFF. V is TRBV4-2 and J is TRBJ2-1; perhaps TRBD2 as D (6 bases). CDR1 and CDR2 from the germline V gene are LGHNA and YNFKEQ. The CDR3 spans 17 residues. Between the trimmed V and J ends, which lost 0 bases and 0 bases, there was a span of 12 bases.

The chain employs TRBV6-2 or TRBV6-3 and TRBJ2-4; TRBD1 matches 12 bases. The CDR3 runs 16 residues. Trimming at V came to 6 bases and at J to 6 bases, leaving 9 bases not matched to a gene. Germline-derived CDR1 and CDR2 are MNHEY and SVGEGT. CDR3 sequence reads: CASSRTPGQGANIQYF. The CDR3 nucleotides are TGTGCCAGCAGCCGTACCCCGGGACAGGGGGCAAACATTCAGTACTTC.

V usage is TRBV10-3 and J usage is TRBJ2-4, with D maybe TRBD2 (6 bases). The length of the CDR3 is 13 residues. The V gene's germline CDR1 is ENHRY and CDR2 SYGVKD. With 10 bases removed from V and 7 bases from J, the gap between germline ends came to 17 bases. CDR3 coding DNA: TGTGCCACCACAAGCCGGGAGCGTAACATTCAGTACTTC. It encodes CATTSRERNIQYF.

The rearrangement joins TRBV12-5 to TRBJ2-1; D remains unclear. V lost 5 bases, J lost 0 bases, and 11 bases lay in between. Germline CDR1 and CDR2: LGHNT and FRNRAP. This CDR3 is 15 amino acids long. The DNA for the CDR3 is TGTGCTAGTGGTCCGCACCTAAGCTCCTACAATGAGCAGTTCTTC. Translating gives CASGPHLSSYNEQFF.

The chain uses TRBV25-1 and TRBJ2-3; TRBD2 might be the D (7 bases). CDR1 is MGHDK, CDR2 SYGVNS, per germline. V was shortened by 8 bases and J by 5 bases, with 20 bases between the two germline ends. The CDR3 is made up of 15 amino acids. This CDR3 is CASFQSGGLGDTQYF. The DNA of the CDR3 is TGTGCCAGCTTCCAATCCGGGGGGCTTGGAGATACGCAGTATTTT.

The chain joins TRBV20-1 to TRBJ2-1; D may be TRBD2 (5 bases). Deletions cut 3 bases from V and 8 bases from J, with 14 bases between. This CDR3 has 13 amino acids. Germline CDR1 is DFQATT and CDR2 is SNEGSKA (reference sequence). This chain's CDR3 is CSARSGLGYEQFF. The CDR3 bases are TGCAGTGCTAGGTCGGGGTTAGGCTATGAGCAGTTCTTC.

The rearrangement links TRBV5-6 to TRBJ1-6; D unclear. With 0 bases removed from V and 15 bases from J, the gap between germline ends came to 10 bases. This CDR3 is built from 12 residues. Germline CDR1 reads SGHDT; CDR2 reads YYEEEE. The CDR3: CASSLEGLRLHF. The CDR3 bases are TGTGCCAGCAGCTTGGAAGGTTTACGCCTCCACTTT. Looking up the rest from reference TRBV5-6 and TRBJ1-6 gives the full variable domain: DAGVTQSPTHLIKTRGQQVTLRCSPKSGHDTVSWYQQALGQGPQFIFQYYEEEERQRGNFPDRFSGHQFPNYSSELNVNALLLGDSALYLCASSLEGLRLHFGNGTRLTVT.

Remarks on this clonotype: A single base separates this from a much larger clone, so it may be a read error. The rearrangement uses TRBV7-8 and TRBJ2-3; D might be TRBD2 (6 bases). This CDR3 is built from 15 residues. Germline CDR1 reads SGHVS; CDR2 reads FQNEAQ. Between the trimmed V and J ends, which lost 5 bases and 7 bases, there was a span of 19 bases. The CDR3 DNA reads as TGTGCCAGCAGCCCGATCGGAGGGAACCCCAATACGCAGTATTTT. This encodes CASSPIGGNPNTQYF. Combining the CDR3 with reference TRBV7-8 and TRBJ2-3 gives the whole variable domain GAGVSQSPRYKVAKRGQDVALRCDPISGHVSLFWYQQALGQGPEFLTYFQNEAQLDKSGLPSDRFFAERPEGSVSTLKIQRTQQEDSAVYLCASSPIGGNPNTQYFGPGTRLTVL.

V gene TRBV6-2 or TRBV6-3 combines with J gene TRBJ2-7; possible D gene TRBD2, 5 bases. The CDR3 has 16 amino acids. CDR1 and CDR2 (germline): MNHEY, SVGEGT. V was shortened by 0 bases and J by 3 bases, with 15 bases between the two germline ends. Here the CDR3 DNA reads TGTGCCAGCAGTTACTCTCTAGCCGGGTTTCGCTACGAGCAGTACGTC. Protein product: CASSYSLAGFRYEQYV.

This clonotype has only a few counts. The chain uses TRBV28 and TRBJ2-3; no reliable D call. The CDR3 consists of 14 residues. V lost 6 bases to trimming and J lost 1 base, with 11 bases between them. CDR1 MDHEN and CDR2 SYDVKM come from the germline V gene. The CDR3 is CASRGLHRTDTQYF. The CDR3 coding sequence is TGTGCCAGCAGGGGCTTGCATCGCACAGATACGCAGTATTTT.

This clonotype was found many times. DNA of the CDR3: TGCGCCAGCAGCCAAGAAGCCAGCGGGAGGGCCGGGGTCCTAGATACGCAGTATTTT. Translation: CASSQEASGRAGVLDTQYF. This chain uses TRBV4-3 with TRBJ2-3, with 10 bases that match TRBD2. With 0 bases clipped from V and 5 bases from J, the junction kept 14 bases outside the gene matches. The CDR3 is 19 amino acids. CDR1 and CDR2 from the germline V gene are LGHNA and YSLEER.

The chain links TRBV27 to TRBJ2-3; D may be TRBD2 (5 bases). Between the trimmed V and J ends, which lost 8 bases and 5 bases, there was a span of 8 bases. The germline gives CDR1 MNHEY, CDR2 SMNVEV (reference sequence). This CDR3 spans 11 amino acids. The CDR3 DNA reads TGTGCCAGCCGACGGGGAGATACGCAGTATTTT. Translating it yields CASRRGDTQYF.

Many counts were recorded for this clonotype. The V call is TRBV7-2, the J call TRBJ2-7, with 7 bases fitting TRBD2. J was trimmed by 4 bases and V by 6 bases; bases with no gene match: 9. The V gene's germline CDR1 is SGHTA and CDR2 FQGNSA. CDR3 length: 14 amino acids. The CDR3 is CASSFGGRGYEQYV. CDR3 DNA sequence: TGTGCCAGCAGTTTCGGAGGGAGGGGTTACGAGCAGTACGTC.

The gene calls are TRBV12-3 or TRBV12-4 and TRBJ1-1; D remains unclear. The ends were cut back, 6 bases at V and 7 bases at J, with 15 bases in the middle. The CDR3 length is 13 residues. The CDR3 loop is CASSPGLMGEAFF. The DNA for the CDR3 is TGTGCCAGCAGCCCCGGGTTGATGGGTGAAGCTTTCTTT.

This chain joins TRBV28 and TRBJ1-4; D is perhaps TRBD1 (6 bases). V lost 8 bases, J lost 5 bases, and 15 bases lay in between. CDR3 length: 14 residues. Germline loops: CDR1 MDHEN, CDR2 SYDVKM. For the CDR3, the DNA is TGTGCCAGCGGCTCTGGACAGACGAATGAAAAACTGTTTTTT. Residues: CASGSGQTNEKLFF.